These 27 T cell receptor beta chains came from one sample sequenced in a study of cytomegalovirus exposure and HLA in healthy donors. This PCR relied on a set of 60 Vbeta primers and 13 Jbeta primers. The repertoire was sequenced with immunoSEQ multiplex PCR; TCRdb's copy has only in-frame clones and lacks some. This sample contains about 110,000 clones. Sequenced: PBMCs. The origin of the receptors is a man in his forties in good health and CMV-seropositive.

V and J are TRBV9 and TRBJ1-4; 7 bases align to TRBD1. CDR3 size: 14 residues. From germline, CDR1 is SGDLS and CDR2 YYNGEE. V lost 3 bases and J lost 8; bases outside the gene matches: 7. The CDR3 coding sequence is TGTGCCAGCAGCGGGGACAGTCAGGAAGAAAAACTGTTTTTT. Protein: CASSGDSQEEKLFF. The variable domain in full, completed from reference TRBV9 and TRBJ1-4, reads DSGVTQTPKHLITATGQRVTLRCSPRSGDLSVYWYQQSLDQGLQFLIQYYNGEERAKGNILERFSAQQFPDLHSELNLSSLELGDSALYFCASSGDSQEEKLFFGSGTQLSVL.

The chain employs TRBV6-1 and TRBJ2-7; possible D gene TRBD1, 6 bases. Germline-derived CDR1 and CDR2 are MNHNS and SASEGT. The CDR3 has 13 residues. Trimming cost V 2 bases and J 6 bases, with 11 bases left between them. In DNA form, the CDR3 reads TGTGCCAGCAGTGAACAAGGGGGACCCGAGCAGTACTTC. This sequence encodes CASSEQGGPEQYF.

DNA of the CDR3: TGTGCCAGCAGTTTGGGCAGGGGGCAGGTTGGAAAACTGTTTTTT. Its protein product is CASSLGRGQVGKLFF. The J gene is TRBJ1-4, the V gene TRBV27; 8 nucleotides match TRBD1. Trimming removed 3 bases from V and 10 bases from J; junction bases left unmatched: 10. Germline CDR1 is MNHEY and CDR2 is SMNVEV (reference sequence). CDR3 length: 15 residues.

This sequence joins TRBV19 and TRBJ2-7; 9 positions match TRBD1. This CDR3 region has 15 residues. Germline values: CDR1 LNHDA, CDR2 SQIVND (reference sequence). V shed 6 bases and J 3 bases; nucleotides not matched to a gene: 9. CDR3 nucleotides: TGTGCCAGTAGCGTCGGACAGGGGCCGAACTACGAGCAGTACTTC. Protein product: CASSVGQGPNYEQYF.

The rearrangement links TRBV18 to TRBJ2-7, with TRBD1 matching 7 bases. The CDR3 contains 12 residues. Germline V CDR1 and CDR2: KGHSH, LQKENI. The ends lost 2 bases at V and 5 bases at J; junction bases unmatched: 0. The CDR3 region is CASSPGTDEQYF. The CDR3 DNA reads as TGTGCCAGCTCACCAGGGACAGACGAGCAGTACTTC.

The chain links TRBV7-9 to TRBJ2-7, with D possibly matching TRBD2 (5 bases). CDR1 and CDR2 from the germline V gene are SEHNR and FQNEAQ (reference sequence). Between the trimmed V and J ends, which lost 0 bases and 2 bases, there was a span of 8 bases. This CDR3 comprises 14 residues. The CDR3 reads CASSLAREPYEQYF. Written as DNA, the CDR3 is TGTGCCAGCAGCTTAGCCCGGGAACCCTACGAGCAGTACTTC. The full variable domain, completed using reference TRBV7-9 and TRBJ2-7, is DTGVSQNPRHKITKRGQNVTFRCDPISEHNRLYWYRQTLGQGPEFLTYFQNEAQLEKSRLLSDRFSAERPKGSFSTLEIQRTEQGDSAMYLCASSLAREPYEQYFGPGTRLTVT.

This chain links TRBV7-3 with TRBJ2-2, with TRBD2 identical over 8 bases. CDR3 size: 21 residues. Germline V lookup: CDR1 SGHTA, CDR2 FQGTGA. V shed 0 bases and J 4 bases; nucleotides not matched to a gene: 19. Here the CDR3 reads CASSLTGIAGRTGWFTGELFF. In DNA form, the CDR3 reads TGTGCCAGCAGCTTAACGGGGATAGCGGGGCGAACAGGCTGGTTCACCGGGGAGCTGTTTTTT.

The chain combines TRBV11-3 with TRBJ2-7; D may be TRBD2 (6 bases). Germline CDR1 reads SGHNT; CDR2 reads YENEEA. The CDR3 consists of 15 residues. Trimming took 3 bases from V and 6 from J, leaving 18 bases between them. This chain's CDR3 is CASSLFPGAESEQYF. The CDR3, as DNA: TGTGCCAGCAGCTTGTTCCCGGGAGCGGAGAGCGAGCAGTACTTC.

Here the CDR3 DNA reads TGCGCCAGCAGCCAAGTCTCAGGGGTCGGGGAGCTGTTTTTT. Residues: CASSQVSGVGELFF. This chain uses TRBV4-3 with TRBJ2-2; D is possibly TRBD1 (6 bases). Germline CDR1 LGHNA, CDR2 YSLEER. The CDR3 is 14 residues long. Between the trimmed V and J ends, which lost 1 base and 7 bases, there was a span of 10 bases.

The chain recombines TRBV19 with TRBJ1-4, with D perhaps matching TRBD1 (5 bases). Germline-derived CDR1 and CDR2 are LNHDA and SQIVND (reference sequence). V gave up 5 bases and J gave up 6 bases, with 16 bases separating them. This CDR3 spans 15 amino acids. DNA of the CDR3: TGTGCCAGTAGTCCAGGAGACAGCTCCTATGAAAAACTGTTTTTT. This translates into CASSPGDSSYEKLFF.

V is TRBV4-1 and J is TRBJ1-4; D might be TRBD1 (6 bases). Trimming removed 4 bases from V and 8 bases from J, with 17 bases in between. Germline assignment: CDR1 MGHRA and CDR2 YSYEKL. CDR3 size: 15 residues. The CDR3 DNA sequence: TGCGCCAGCAGCCCCGAACCGGGACATCGAGAAAAACTGTTTTTT. Protein: CASSPEPGHREKLFF.

The rearrangement uses TRBV5-6 and TRBJ1-1; D unclear. The CDR3 is made up of 11 amino acids. V dropped 3 bases and J dropped 9 bases, with 9 bases sitting between them. The V gene's germline CDR1 is SGHDT and CDR2 YYEEEE. The chain's CDR3 is CASSWQDQAFF. The CDR3 coding sequence is TGTGCCAGCAGCTGGCAGGATCAAGCTTTCTTT.

V usage is TRBV10-3 and J usage is TRBJ2-1, with D possibly TRBD2 on 6 matching bases. This CDR3 spans 15 amino acids. V lost 1 base and J 6 bases, leaving 13 bases between the germline ends. Germline lookup yields CDR1 ENHRY and CDR2 SYGVKD. The CDR3 sequence is CAISELGGMGNEQFF. The CDR3 nucleotides read TGTGCCATCAGTGAGTTGGGCGGGATGGGCAATGAGCAGTTCTTC.

This chain joins TRBV19 and TRBJ1-1, with D hard to call. The CDR3 is 14 amino acids. Trimming removed 1 base from V and 1 base from J, with 7 bases in between. From germline, CDR1 is LNHDA and CDR2 SQIVND (reference sequence). CDR3 in DNA: TGTGCCAGTAGTATAGGTACAGCGAACACTGAAGCTTTCTTT. This translates into CASSIGTANTEAFF.

CDR3 amino acids: CASSSGSSDTQYF. The CDR3, as DNA: TGCGCCAGCAGCTCGGGGTCTTCAGATACGCAGTATTTT. This chain joins TRBV5-1 and TRBJ2-3; D perhaps matches TRBD2 (5 bases). There are 13 residues in the CDR3. Trimming cost V 3 bases and J 4 bases, with 9 bases left between them. The germline CDR1 and CDR2 sequences are SGHRS and YFSETQ. Supplemented by reference TRBV5-1 and TRBJ2-3, the full variable domain reads KAGVTQTPRYLIKTRGQQVTLSCSPISGHRSVSWYQQTPGQGLQFLFEYFSETQRNKGNFPGRFSGRQFSNSRSEMNVSTLELGDSALYLCASSSGSSDTQYFGPGTRLTVL.

As for this clone: The sample carries other DNA sequences with the same CDR3. The chain carries TRBV9 and TRBJ1-4; TRBD1 matches 7 bases. The CDR3 sequence is 14 residues long. The germline CDR1 and CDR2 sequences are SGDLS and YYNGEE. Trimming removed 0 bases from V and 8 bases from J; junction bases left unmatched: 4. The CDR3 loop is CASSVDRGNEKLFF. The CDR3 nucleotides are TGTGCCAGCAGCGTAGACAGGGGTAACGAAAAACTGTTTTTT.

Here the CDR3 reads CASSSTGLAIYEQYF. CDR3 sequence (DNA): TGCGCCAGCAGCTCCACGGGACTGGCTATCTACGAGCAGTACTTC. The J gene is TRBJ2-5, the V gene TRBV5-1, with TRBD2 as a possible D gene (6 bases). The J call is uncertain, as TRBJ2-7 better fits the DNA end. In germline, CDR1 is SGHRS, CDR2 YFSETQ. The CDR3 length is 15 residues.

The chain carries TRBV28 and TRBJ1-2; 11 positions agree with TRBD1. CDR3 length: 17 residues. V was clipped by 8 bases and J by 6 bases; unmatched bases: 17. Germline CDR1 is MDHEN and CDR2 is SYDVKM. The CDR3 loop is CASCGGGTGGILHGYTF. In nucleotides, the CDR3 is TGTGCCAGCTGTGGGGGCGGGACAGGGGGTATCCTCCATGGCTACACCTTC.

This sequence joins TRBV4-2 and TRBJ2-1; D is unclear. The CDR3 is 14 residues long. V was pared by 1 base and J by 3 bases, with 7 bases between. Germline V gene data show CDR1 as LGHNA and CDR2 as YNFKEQ. CDR3 nucleotides: TGTGCCAGCAGCCAAGGGGCAGGCTACAATGAGCAGTTCTTC. Translating it yields CASSQGAGYNEQFF.

This rearrangement joins TRBV6-5 to TRBJ2-7; no clear D. The CDR3 covers 16 residues. Germline values: CDR1 MNHEY, CDR2 SVGAGI. The germline V and J ends were trimmed by 0 bases and 0 bases, with 12 bases remaining between them. The CDR3 sequence: CASSYSSPGLSYEQYF. CDR3 nucleotides: TGTGCCAGCAGTTACTCATCCCCTGGGCTCTCCTACGAGCAGTACTTC.

V usage is TRBV7-8 and J usage is TRBJ1-3; TRBD1 matches 7 bases. V shed 5 bases and J 7 bases; nucleotides not matched to a gene: 5. Germline V gene sequence: CDR1 SGHVS, CDR2 FQNEAQ. The CDR3 runs 13 residues. The CDR3 DNA reads TGTGCCAGCAGCCCCGGGACAGCGAACACCATATATTTT. Translating it yields CASSPGTANTIYF.

The J gene is TRBJ1-5, the V gene TRBV6-1; D unresolved. The germline V gene has CDR1 MNHNS and CDR2 SASEGT. This CDR3 is built from 15 residues. V lost 2 bases, J lost 3 bases, and 11 bases lay in between. CDR3 sequence (DNA): TGTGCCAGCAGTGAAAAGGCGGTAGCCAATCAGCCCCAGCATTTT. Its translation: CASSEKAVANQPQHF.

The chain has TRBV7-9 and TRBJ2-2; 9 bases agree with TRBD2. Looked up from germline, CDR1 is SEHNR and CDR2 is FQNEAQ (reference sequence). This CDR3 is built from 15 residues. This CDR3 reads CATSLLAGDTGELFF. CDR3 DNA: TGTGCTACCAGCCTACTAGCGGGTGACACCGGGGAGCTGTTTTTT.

V is TRBV30 and J is TRBJ2-5; 12 bases map to TRBD1. The last part of the DNA fits TRBJ2-7 better; the J call may be wrong. This CDR3 has 17 amino acids. Germline V gene sequence: CDR1 GTSNPN, CDR2 SVGIG (reference sequence). The CDR3 bases are TGTGCCTGGCTCGGGACAGGGGGCCCGGGCGGGTACTACGAGCAGTACTTC. Translated: CAWLGTGGPGGYYEQYF.

This chain connects TRBV18 to TRBJ2-7, with TRBD2 identical over 7 bases. The CDR3 contains 15 residues. After removal of 2 bases from V and 3 bases from J, the junction contained 7 bases not matched to a gene. Germline assignment: CDR1 KGHSH and CDR2 LQKENI. CDR3 sequence reads: CASSPRASGSYEQYF. CDR3 bases: TGTGCCAGCTCACCAAGGGCTAGCGGAAGCTACGAGCAGTACTTC.

V gene TRBV11-2 combines with J gene TRBJ1-4, with 7 bases matching TRBD1. Unmatched junction bases numbered 6, after V lost 5 bases and J lost 3 bases. The CDR3 length is 15 residues. The germline CDR1 and CDR2 sequences are SGHAT and FQNNGV. CDR3 coding DNA: TGTGCCAGCAGCCCAGGGGGTATGGCTAATGAAAAACTGTTTTTT. This gives the protein CASSPGGMANEKLFF. Based on the CDR3 plus reference TRBV11-2 and TRBJ1-4, the full variable domain is EAGVAQSPRYKIIEKRQSVAFWCNPISGHATLYWYQQILGQGPKLLIQFQNNGVVDDSQLPKDRFSAERLKGVDSTLKIQPAKLEDSAVYLCASSPGGMANEKLFFGSGTQLSVL.

The V gene is TRBV6-4, the J gene TRBJ1-1; D is possibly TRBD1 (5 bases). The CDR3 runs 13 residues. Trimming stripped 6 bases from V and 4 bases from J, with 12 bases between. The V gene's germline CDR1 is MRHNA and CDR2 SNTAGT. CDR3 sequence (DNA): TGTGCCAGCAGCTACGACAGTAGCACTGAAGCTTTCTTT. It specifies CASSYDSSTEAFF.